These 9 T cell receptor beta chains came from one sample sequenced in a study of T cell responses to AZD1222 COVID-19 vaccine. Clones were read by immunoSEQ multiplex PCR, and TCRdb kept only the in-frame ones, dropping some. Here the sample spans around 140,000 clones, around 92% being singletons. This material consisted of peripheral blood, taken after recovery from COVID-19. The receptors derive from an adult who had recovered from COVID-19.

This rearrangement joins TRBV19 to TRBJ1-5; D call uncertain. Germline V gene sequence: CDR1 LNHDA, CDR2 SQIVND (reference sequence). The CDR3 totals 14 residues. V was trimmed by 2 bases and J by 4 bases, leaving 9 bases between them. This chain's CDR3 is CASSINTGNQPQHF. The DNA of the CDR3 is TGTGCCAGTAGTATAAACACGGGAAATCAGCCCCAGCATTTT. The full variable domain, with the rest looked up from reference TRBV19 and TRBJ1-5, is DGGITQSPKYLFRKEGQNVTLSCEQNLNHDAMYWYRQDPGQGLRLIYYSQIVNDFQKGDIAEGYSVSREKKESFPLTVTSAQKNPTAFYLCASSINTGNQPQHFGDGTRLSIL.

The CDR3 loop is CASSLFETQYF. The CDR3 DNA sequence: TGTGCCAGCAGTTTATTTGAGACCCAGTACTTC. The V call is TRBV28, the J call TRBJ2-5, with D hard to call. This CDR3 spans 11 amino acids. CDR1 is MDHEN and CDR2 is SYDVKM in the germline V gene. Trimming took off 1 base at V and 5 bases at J, with 2 bases between the two ends.

In its sample, this clone was seen once. The rearrangement links TRBV6-1 to TRBJ2-6, with D perhaps matching TRBD1 (7 bases). CDR1 is MNHNS, CDR2 SASEGT, per germline. This CDR3 spans 17 amino acids. V lost 2 bases, J lost 2 bases, and 13 bases lay in between. CDR3 loop: CASSERRGLTGANVLTF. DNA for the CDR3: TGTGCCAGCAGTGAAAGGAGGGGGCTGACTGGGGCCAACGTCCTGACTTTC.

This chain links TRBV19 with TRBJ2-2; no reliable D call. Germline lookup yields CDR1 LNHDA and CDR2 SQIVND (reference sequence). The CDR3 consists of 16 residues. V was pared by 3 bases and J by 4 bases, with 15 bases between. CDR3 residues: CASSIQSQWGTGELFF. The CDR3 DNA sequence: TGTGCCAGTAGTATTCAGTCCCAATGGGGCACCGGGGAGCTGTTTTTT.

The V call is TRBV9, the J call TRBJ2-7; D might be TRBD2 (6 bases). This CDR3 is built from 14 residues. Trimming shortened V by 3 bases and J by 3 bases, and 13 bases separated the two germline ends. The germline CDR1 and CDR2 sequences are SGDLS and YYNGEE. Here the CDR3 DNA reads TGTGCCAGCAGCGGGGGGGAGCATCGCTACGAGCAGTACTTC. This translates into CASSGGEHRYEQYF.

This rearrangement joins TRBV5-1 to TRBJ1-1; maybe TRBD1 (6 bases). CDR1 SGHRS and CDR2 YFSETQ come from the germline V gene. V shed 2 bases and J shed 4 bases, with 12 bases lying between them. The CDR3 is 14 residues long. The CDR3 loop reads CASSFAGAGTEAFF. CDR3 bases: TGCGCCAGCAGCTTCGCAGGGGCGGGCACTGAAGCTTTCTTT.

J is TRBJ2-5 and V is TRBV9, with D perhaps TRBD1 or TRBD2 (5 bases each). Germline V gene lookup returns CDR1 SGDLS and CDR2 YYNGEE. The CDR3 loop spans 14 amino acids. The V end was cut by 5 bases, the J end by 2 bases, with 13 bases between. CDR3: CASSPGASQETQYF. The CDR3 DNA sequence: TGTGCCAGCAGTCCCGGGGCTTCACAAGAGACCCAGTACTTC.

V usage is TRBV24-1 and J usage is TRBJ1-5, with D possibly TRBD1 on 6 matching bases. V was trimmed by 5 bases and J by 9 bases, leaving 19 bases between them. The CDR3 extends over 15 amino acids. The V gene's germline CDR1 is KGHDR and CDR2 SFDVKD. The CDR3 DNA is TGTGCCACCAGTGTGCTACAGGGACCCGCAGGGCCCCAGCATTTT. Translating it yields CATSVLQGPAGPQHF.

V and J are TRBV29-1 and TRBJ2-7, with D maybe TRBD1 (6 bases). CDR3 length equals 14 residues. Germline CDR1 is SQVTM and CDR2 is ANQGSEA. V gave up 5 bases and J gave up 1 base, with 15 bases separating them. CDR3 amino acids: CSVRLDRGSYEQYF. The CDR3 nucleotides read TGCAGCGTTAGGTTGGATAGGGGGTCCTACGAGCAGTACTTC.